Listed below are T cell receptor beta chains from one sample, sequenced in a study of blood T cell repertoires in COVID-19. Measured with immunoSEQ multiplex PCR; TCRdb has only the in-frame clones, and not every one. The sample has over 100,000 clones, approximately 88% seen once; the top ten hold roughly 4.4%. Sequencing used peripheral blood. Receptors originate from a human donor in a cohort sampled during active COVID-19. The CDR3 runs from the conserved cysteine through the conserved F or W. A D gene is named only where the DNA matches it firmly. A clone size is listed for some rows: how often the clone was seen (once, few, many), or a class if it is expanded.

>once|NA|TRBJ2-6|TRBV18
CASSLDISSGANVLTF
TGTGCCAGCTCACTGGACATTTCCTCTGGGGCCAACGTCCTGACTTTC
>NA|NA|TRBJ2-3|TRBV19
CASSPREVRRDTQYF
TGTGCCAGTAGCCCCAGGGAAGTGAGACGAGATACGCAGTATTTT
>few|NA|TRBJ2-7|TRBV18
CASSPRQSSYEQYF
TGTGCCAGCTCGCCAAGACAGAGCTCCTACGAGCAGTACTTC
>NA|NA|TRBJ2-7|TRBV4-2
CASSQVLRGYRVNEQYF
TGTGCCAGCAGCCAAGTTCTCCGCGGTTATCGCGTGAACGAGCAGTACTTC
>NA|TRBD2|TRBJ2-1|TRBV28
CASSSPPGGNNEQFF
TGTGCCAGCAGTTCCCCCCCGGGGGGGAACAATGAGCAGTTCTTC
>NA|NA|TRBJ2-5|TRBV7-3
CASSFQALQTQYF
TGTGCCAGCAGCTTTCAAGCTCTTCAGACCCAGTACTTC
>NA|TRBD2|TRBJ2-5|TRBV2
CASSERLAGETQYF
TGTGCCAGCAGTGAACGACTAGCAGGAGAGACCCAGTACTTC
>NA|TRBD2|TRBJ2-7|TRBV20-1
CSASFAGGYEQYF
TGCAGTGCTAGTTTTGCGGGGGGCTACGAGCAGTACTTC
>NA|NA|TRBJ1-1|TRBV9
CASSAVAGEAEAFF
TGTGCCAGCAGCGCCGTCGCAGGGGAAGCTGAAGCTTTCTTT
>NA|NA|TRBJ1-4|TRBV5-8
CASSPGWGFEKLFF
TGTGCCAGCAGCCCCGGCTGGGGCTTTGAAAAACTGTTTTTT
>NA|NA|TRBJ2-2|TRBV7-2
CASSYNRETGELFF
TGTGCCAGCAGCTATAATCGGGAGACCGGGGAGCTGTTTTTT
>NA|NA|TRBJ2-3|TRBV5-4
CASSLGGTSTDTQYF
TGTGCCAGCAGCTTGGGAGGGACAAGCACAGATACGCAGTATTTT
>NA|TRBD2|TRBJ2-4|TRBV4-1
CASSPGLAGGRAKNIQYF
TGCGCCAGCAGCCCGGGACTAGCGGGGGGTAGGGCCAAAAACATTCAGTACTTC
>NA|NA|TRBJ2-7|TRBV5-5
CASSFAPVGYEQYF
TGTGCCAGCAGCTTCGCCCCTGTCGGTTACGAGCAGTACTTC
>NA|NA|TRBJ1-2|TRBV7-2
CASSLSNGGGPVYGYTF
TGTGCCAGCAGCTTATCTAATGGGGGGGGACCCGTCTATGGCTACACCTTC
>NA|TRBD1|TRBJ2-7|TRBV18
CASSFRDRSYEQYF
TGTGCCAGCTCATTCCGGGACAGATCCTACGAGCAGTACTTC
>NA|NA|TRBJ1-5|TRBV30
CAWINPEQGYQPQHF
TGTGCCTGGATCAACCCTGAGCAGGGATATCAGCCCCAGCATTTT
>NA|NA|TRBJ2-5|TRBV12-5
CASGSTGTAGGETQYF
TGTGCTAGTGGTTCCACCGGGACCGCCGGGGGAGAGACCCAGTACTTC
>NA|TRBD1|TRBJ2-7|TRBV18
CASSPRDREQAEQYF
TGTGCCAGCTCACCACGGGACAGGGAACAGGCCGAGCAGTACTTC
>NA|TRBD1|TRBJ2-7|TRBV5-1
CASGLTGGGYEQYF
TGCGCCAGCGGATTAACAGGGGGCGGTTACGAGCAGTACTTC
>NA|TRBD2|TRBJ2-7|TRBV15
CATSRATGGLHF
TGTGCCACCAGCAGAGCTACGGGGGGGCTTCACTTC
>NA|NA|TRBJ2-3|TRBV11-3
CASSHLLADTQYF
TGTGCCAGCAGCCACCTCCTTGCGGATACGCAGTATTTT
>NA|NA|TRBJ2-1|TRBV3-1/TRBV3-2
CASSPVGVYNEQFF
TGTGCCAGCAGCCCGGTTGGAGTCTACAATGAGCAGTTCTTC
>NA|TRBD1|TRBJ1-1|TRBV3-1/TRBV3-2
CASSQGYGQAMNTEAFF
TGTGCCAGCAGCCAAGGTTACGGACAGGCCATGAACACTGAAGCTTTCTTT
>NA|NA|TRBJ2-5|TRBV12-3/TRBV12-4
CASSYAVETQYF
TGTGCCAGCAGTTACGCGGTTGAGACCCAGTACTTC
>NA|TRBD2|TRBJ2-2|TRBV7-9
CASSLGLANTGELFF
TGTGCCAGCAGCCTCGGACTAGCGAACACCGGGGAGCTGTTTTTT
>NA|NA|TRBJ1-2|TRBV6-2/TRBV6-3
CASSSLRGWGYGYTF
TGTGCCAGCAGCTCTCTGCGGGGCTGGGGCTATGGCTACACCTTC
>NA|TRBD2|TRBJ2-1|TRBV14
CASSQDKLAGHSYNEQFF
TGTGCCAGCAGCCAAGATAAGCTAGCGGGACACTCCTACAATGAGCAGTTCTTC
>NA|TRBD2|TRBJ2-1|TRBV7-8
CASSPTGTSGANEQFF
TGTGCCAGCAGCCCAACCGGGACTAGCGGGGCCAATGAGCAGTTCTTC
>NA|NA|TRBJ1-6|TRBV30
CAWSVQNYSPLHF
TGTGCCTGGAGTGTACAGAACTATTCACCCCTCCACTTT
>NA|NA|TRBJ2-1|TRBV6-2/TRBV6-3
CASSSSSGGEQFF
TGTGCCAGCAGTTCCTCCTCCGGGGGTGAGCAGTTCTTC
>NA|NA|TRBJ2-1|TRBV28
CASSSSGRLAGAWVHEQFF
NA
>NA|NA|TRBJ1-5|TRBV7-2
CASSLQALPNQPQHF
TGTGCCAGCAGCTTACAGGCCCTCCCCAATCAGCCCCAGCATTTT
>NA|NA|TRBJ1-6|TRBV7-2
CAGRLSSYNSPLHF
TGTGCCGGTAGACTGAGCTCCTATAATTCACCCCTCCACTTT
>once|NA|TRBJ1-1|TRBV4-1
CASSQVGRGRTEAFF
TGCGCCAGCAGCCAAGTGGGCAGGGGAAGGACTGAAGCTTTCTTT
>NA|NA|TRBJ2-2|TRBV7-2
CASSPDTANTGELFF
TGTGCCAGCAGCCCGGACACCGCGAACACCGGGGAGCTGTTTTTT
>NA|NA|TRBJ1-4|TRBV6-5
CASSRNPQTGEKLFF
TGTGCCAGCAGTCGAAACCCACAAACAGGTGAAAAACTGTTTTTT
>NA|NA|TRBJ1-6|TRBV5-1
CASSSTGSSYNSPLHF
TGCGCCAGCTCCAGTACAGGGAGTTCCTATAATTCACCCCTCCACTTT
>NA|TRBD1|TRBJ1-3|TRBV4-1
CASSRSDRGDGNTIYF
TGCGCCAGCAGCCGGTCGGACAGGGGGGATGGAAACACCATATATTTT
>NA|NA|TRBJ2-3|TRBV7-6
CASSLLRGSPTDTQYF
TGTGCCAGCAGCTTGCTACGGGGGAGCCCCACAGATACGCAGTATTTT
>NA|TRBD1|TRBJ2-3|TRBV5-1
CASSRDRQGSGRNTQYF
TGCGCCAGCAGTCGAGACCGACAGGGGTCGGGGAGAAATACGCAGTATTTT
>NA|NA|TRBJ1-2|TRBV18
CASSPSLQGHGYGYTF
TGTGCCAGCTCACCGTCCCTCCAGGGGCACGGCTATGGCTACACCTTC
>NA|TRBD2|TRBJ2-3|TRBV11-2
CASSSGLAGTSTDTQYF
TGTGCCAGCAGCTCAGGACTAGCGGGGACTAGCACAGATACGCAGTATTTT
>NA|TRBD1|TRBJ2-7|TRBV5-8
CASSAWTGGESWYSYEQYF
TGTGCCAGCAGCGCTTGGACAGGGGGCGAGAGTTGGTACTCCTACGAGCAGTACTTC
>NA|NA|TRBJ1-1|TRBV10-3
CAIRQDGGITEAFF
TGTGCCATTAGACAGGATGGGGGAATCACTGAAGCTTTCTTT
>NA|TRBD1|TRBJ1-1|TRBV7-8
CASSLAGGTGIGEAFF
TGTGCCAGCAGCTTAGCTGGGGGGACAGGGATCGGTGAAGCTTTCTTT
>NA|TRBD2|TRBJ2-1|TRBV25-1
CASSVNSGGSPAGEQFF
TGTGCCAGCAGTGTAAATAGCGGGGGCTCCCCCGCGGGAGAGCAGTTCTTC
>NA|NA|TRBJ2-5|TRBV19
CASSSGLYQETQYF
TGTGCCAGTAGTAGCGGACTATACCAAGAGACCCAGTACTTC
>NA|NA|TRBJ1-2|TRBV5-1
CASSLGAGLDYGYTF
TGCGCCAGCAGCTTGGGGGCAGGTCTCGACTATGGCTACACCTTC
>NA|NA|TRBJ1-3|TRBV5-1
CASSLAGRGNTIYF
TGCGCCAGCAGCTTGGCAGGCAGGGGAAACACCATATATTTT
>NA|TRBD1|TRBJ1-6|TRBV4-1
CASSQGPGTGDF
TGCGCCAGCAGCCAAGGACCCGGGACAGGGGATTTT